This TCR beta chain was captured in a study of T-cell memory formation after mild COVID-19. Germline V gene data show CDR1 as MNHEY and CDR2 as SVGEGT. V lost 6 bases, J lost 2 bases, and 8 bases stayed unmatched. CDR3 length equals 15 residues. Using constant-segment primers, 5'RACE produced TCR alpha and TCR beta cDNA libraries carrying sample barcodes and UMIs. TCRdb called the 5' RACE reads again in MiXCR, with one record for every CDR3 protein. The sample lists approximately 490,000 distinct CDR3 sequences, around 20% seen once, with around 12% in the top ten. Sequencing was done on a sample of PBMCs or a T cell subset sorted from them (not recorded which). The receptor was derived from an adult woman who had mild COVID-19 (a few samples of this study predate the infection). Cell type and time point are not known. The chain joins TRBV6-2 or TRBV6-3 to TRBJ2-7; 9 bases line up with TRBD2. CDR3 nucleotides: TGTGCCAGCAGATTAGCGGGAGCCAATCCCTACGAGCAGTACTTC. Residues: CASRLAGANPYEQYF.